These 28 T cell receptor beta chains originate from one sample sequenced in a study of shared clonotypes between healthy human individuals. Only in-frame clones appear in the TCRdb table, and some are missing; sequencing was by immunoSEQ multiplex PCR. The table has roughly 770,000 clones, about 96% seen once; the top ten hold less than 0.25%. Naive CD8 cells lacked CD45RO, underwent positive selection for CCR7 and left out terminally differentiated effector memory CD45RA+ cells. Sequences were obtained from naive CD8+ T cells sorted from blood. Receptors were obtained from a man aged 25-45 years in good health.

Details on this clone: Additional DNA sequences in this sample encode the identical CDR3. The V call is TRBV28, the J call TRBJ2-7; D uncertain. CDR3 length: 13 residues. V was cut by 2 bases and J by 5 bases, with 10 bases left in between. Germline loops: CDR1 MDHEN, CDR2 SYDVKM. The CDR3 bases are TGTGCCAGCAGTTTAGAACAACGCAACGAGCAGTACTTC. Amino acids: CASSLEQRNEQYF.

V usage is TRBV19 and J usage is TRBJ2-7, with TRBD1 matching 7 bases. V lost 8 bases and J lost 0; bases outside the gene matches: 7. The CDR3 has 14 residues. Germline V CDR1 and CDR2: LNHDA, SQIVND (reference sequence). The CDR3 protein is CASAPYRGSYEQYF. CDR3 DNA sequence: TGTGCCAGTGCACCCTACAGGGGCTCCTACGAGCAGTACTTC. Together with reference TRBV19 and TRBJ2-7, the CDR3 gives the full variable domain: DGGITQSPKYLFRKEGQNVTLSCEQNLNHDAMYWYRQDPGQGLRLIYYSQIVNDFQKGDIAEGYSVSREKKESFPLTVTSAQKNPTAFYLCASAPYRGSYEQYFGPGTRLTVT.

The chain uses TRBV28 and TRBJ2-1, with TRBD2 matching 11 bases. The CDR3 extends over 13 amino acids. J gave up 10 bases and V 5 bases, and 4 bases lay outside the gene matches. Germline V gives CDR1 MDHEN, CDR2 SYDVKM. The CDR3: CASSRLAGQEQFF. CDR3 bases: TGTGCCAGCAGTCGACTAGCGGGACAAGAGCAGTTCTTC.

The V gene is TRBV28, the J gene TRBJ1-5; D uncertain. Per the germline V gene, CDR1 is MDHEN and CDR2 is SYDVKM. With 7 bases removed from V and 2 bases from J, the gap between germline ends came to 15 bases. The CDR3 is made up of 15 amino acids. CDR3 nucleotides: TGTGCCAGCATTTCGAGCCTTTTGGGCAATCAGCCCCAGCATTTT. It specifies CASISSLLGNQPQHF.

The V and J genes are TRBV28 and TRBJ2-3; D unclear. Germline values: CDR1 MDHEN, CDR2 SYDVKM. CDR3 length: 13 residues. Trimming pared 4 bases from V and 4 bases from J, leaving 9 bases between. The DNA of the CDR3 is TGTGCCAGCAGTTCTGGGGTAGCAGATACGCAGTATTTT. Residues: CASSSGVADTQYF.

A remark on this clone: The sample holds other DNA sequences that translate to the same CDR3. This chain links TRBV9 with TRBJ2-7; perhaps TRBD2 as D (6 bases). V lost 0 bases and J lost 6, with 10 bases in between. This CDR3 is built from 13 residues. Germline CDR1 and CDR2: SGDLS and YYNGEE. The CDR3 sequence is CASSVGGGTEQYF. CDR3 coding DNA: TGTGCCAGCAGCGTAGGAGGCGGGACCGAGCAGTACTTC.

CDR3 region: CASSSLTGSNYGYTF. CDR3 bases: TGTGCCAGCAGCTCCCTGACAGGGTCTAACTATGGCTACACCTTC. The V gene is TRBV7-9, the J gene TRBJ1-2, with TRBD1 matching over 7 bases. J lost 0 bases, V lost 4 bases, and 5 bases had no gene match. Germline V gene sequence: CDR1 SEHNR, CDR2 FQNEAQ (reference sequence). The CDR3 runs 15 residues. The whole variable domain, remainder taken from reference TRBV7-9 and TRBJ1-2, is DTGVSQNPRHKITKRGQNVTFRCDPISEHNRLYWYRQTLGQGPEFLTYFQNEAQLEKSRLLSDRFSAERPKGSFSTLEIQRTEQGDSAMYLCASSSLTGSNYGYTFGSGTRLTVV.

This sequence joins TRBV4-1 and TRBJ2-7, with D possibly TRBD1 on 6 matching bases. CDR1 is MGHRA and CDR2 is YSYEKL in the germline V gene. Trimming stripped 0 bases from V and 6 bases from J, with 15 bases between. CDR3 length: 15 residues. The chain's CDR3 is CASSQDTGKLVEQYF. As DNA, the CDR3 is TGCGCCAGCAGCCAAGATACAGGGAAATTAGTCGAGCAGTACTTC.

This sequence joins TRBV27 and TRBJ1-2, with D possibly matching TRBD1 (6 bases). V was pared by 5 bases and J by 2 bases, with 15 bases between. Germline assignment: CDR1 MNHEY and CDR2 SMNVEV (reference sequence). CDR3 length equals 15 residues. CDR3 sequence: CASSDHRVGNYGYTF. The DNA for the CDR3 is TGTGCCAGCAGTGACCACAGGGTTGGGAACTATGGCTACACCTTC.

The chain links TRBV7-9 to TRBJ1-1; tentatively, D is TRBD1 (5 bases). In germline, CDR1 is SEHNR, CDR2 FQNEAQ (reference sequence). Trimming removed 2 bases from V and 1 base from J, with 20 bases in between. The CDR3 length is 18 residues. The CDR3 DNA reads as TGTGCCAGCAGCTTAACCCCTCGCCGGGGGGTGGAGAACACTGAAGCTTTCTTT. Translated, it gives CASSLTPRRGVENTEAFF.

Here the CDR3 reads CASSQSGSDETQYF. The DNA for the CDR3 is TGTGCCAGCAGCCAGAGCGGGAGCGATGAGACCCAGTACTTC. V and J are TRBV7-9 and TRBJ2-5; 8 bases align to TRBD2. The V gene end was trimmed by 5 bases and the J gene end by 5 bases; junction bases not matched to a gene: 7. Germline assignment: CDR1 SEHNR and CDR2 FQNEAQ (reference sequence). This CDR3 contains 14 residues.

J is TRBJ1-1 and V is TRBV9; D gene ambiguous. The germline V and J ends were trimmed by 4 bases and 8 bases, with 6 bases remaining between them. Germline-derived CDR1 and CDR2 are SGDLS and YYNGEE. The length of the CDR3 is 10 residues. The CDR3 DNA is TGTGCCAGCAGCCCCTCAGAAGCTTTCTTT. Translating gives CASSPSEAFF.

V and J are TRBV27 and TRBJ2-7; D remains ambiguous. Trimming took off 5 bases at V and 6 bases at J, with 17 bases between the two ends. This CDR3 contains 14 residues. Germline V CDR1 and CDR2: MNHEY, SMNVEV (reference sequence). The CDR3 loop is CASSPLGGESEQYF. CDR3 DNA: TGTGCCAGCAGTCCGCTAGGTGGAGAATCCGAGCAGTACTTC.

The CDR3 sequence: CASSLSYGTEAFF. The CDR3 DNA follows: TGTGCCAGCAGTTTAAGTTATGGCACTGAAGCTTTCTTT. This chain uses TRBV27 with TRBJ1-1, with unresolved D. Germline V gene lookup returns CDR1 MNHEY and CDR2 SMNVEV (reference sequence). The CDR3 is 13 residues long. The V end lost 2 bases, the J end lost 4 bases, and 8 bases lay between the germline ends.

The gene calls are TRBV7-6 and TRBJ1-1; D not resolved. The CDR3 totals 14 residues. Trimming shortened V by 5 bases and J by 4 bases, and 14 bases separated the two germline ends. CDR1 and CDR2 (germline): SGHVS, FNYEAQ. CDR3 sequence reads: CASSPSEGGTEAFF. The CDR3 DNA reads as TGTGCCAGCAGCCCTAGCGAGGGAGGCACTGAAGCTTTCTTT.

This chain connects TRBV7-6 to TRBJ2-1; unclear D gene. The CDR3 is made up of 14 amino acids. Trimming removed 1 base at V and 0 bases at J, with 4 bases between. The germline V gene encodes CDR1 SGHVS and CDR2 FNYEAQ. In nucleotides, the CDR3 is TGTGCCAGCAGCTTAGACAGCTCCTACAATGAGCAGTTCTTC. Translating it yields CASSLDSSYNEQFF.

The V and J genes are TRBV27 and TRBJ1-6; TRBD1 agrees at 12 bases. Germline CDR1 is MNHEY and CDR2 is SMNVEV (reference sequence). After removal of 5 bases from V and 8 bases from J, the junction contained 10 bases not matched to a gene. This CDR3 contains 17 residues. For the CDR3, the DNA is TGTGCCAGCAGTCCTCTTGGGACAGGGGGCGGAGATTCACCCCTCCACTTT. It translates to CASSPLGTGGGDSPLHF.

This chain joins TRBV13 and TRBJ1-3; a weak D match, TRBD1 (6 bases). V lost 0 bases and J 0 bases, leaving 9 bases between the germline ends. The CDR3 is 16 amino acids. Germline V lookup: CDR1 PRHDT, CDR2 FYEKMQ (reference sequence). The CDR3 nucleotides are TGTGCCAGCAGCTTAGGCCTGGGGGCCTCTGGAAACACCATATATTTT. It yields the protein CASSLGLGASGNTIYF.

This CDR3 reads CASSSPWGEQFF. CDR3 nucleotides: TGTGCCAGCAGCTCCCCGTGGGGAGAGCAGTTCTTC. The chain is built from TRBV7-3 and TRBJ2-1; D remains ambiguous. V was pared by 4 bases and J by 10 bases, with 11 bases between. Germline V gene data show CDR1 as SGHTA and CDR2 as FQGTGA. The CDR3 has 12 amino acids.

The J gene is TRBJ2-3, the V gene TRBV6-4, with 9 bases lining up with TRBD2. CDR1 and CDR2 from the germline V gene are MRHNA and SNTAGT. V shed 5 bases and J 3 bases; nucleotides not matched to a gene: 9. CDR3 size: 16 residues. This chain's CDR3 is CASSLRAGGGTDTQYF. CDR3 DNA: TGTGCCAGCAGTCTGCGAGCGGGAGGTGGGACAGATACGCAGTATTTT.

This clone was detected only once. V is TRBV7-9 and J is TRBJ1-1; 8 bases map to TRBD1. Germline loops: CDR1 SEHNR, CDR2 FQNEAQ (reference sequence). Trimming took 3 bases from V and 1 from J; bases not matched to a gene: 10. The CDR3 length is 17 residues. The CDR3 DNA sequence: TGTGCCAGCAGCTTCCCCGCCGGACAGGGCCCGAACACTGAAGCTTTCTTT. This translates into CASSFPAGQGPNTEAFF.

V is TRBV27 and J is TRBJ2-1, with D maybe TRBD1 (6 bases). Germline assignment: CDR1 MNHEY and CDR2 SMNVEV (reference sequence). This CDR3 contains 15 residues. Trimming shortened V by 3 bases and J by 5 bases, and 14 bases separated the two germline ends. As DNA, the CDR3 is TGTGCCAGCAGTTTTAGTACAGGGTTCCACAATGAGCAGTTCTTC. Amino acids: CASSFSTGFHNEQFF.

This rearrangement joins TRBV2 to TRBJ2-2; D unclear. V lost 0 bases to trimming and J lost 6 bases, with 5 bases between them. The CDR3 loop spans 13 amino acids. The germline gives CDR1 SNHLY, CDR2 FYNNEI. CDR3 in DNA: TGTGCCAGCAGTGAAGCTTTCGCCGGGGAGCTGTTTTTT. It yields the protein CASSEAFAGELFF.

The chain carries TRBV28 and TRBJ2-7, with 12 bases lining up with TRBD2. The junction had 9 bases not matched to a gene; V was cut back by 5 bases and J by 4 bases. Germline CDR1 MDHEN, CDR2 SYDVKM. This CDR3 has 16 amino acids. DNA of the CDR3: TGTGCCAGCAGTCTTCTGACTAGCGGGAGATCGTACGAGCAGTACTTC. Amino acid sequence: CASSLLTSGRSYEQYF. Together with reference TRBV28 and TRBJ2-7, the CDR3 gives the full variable domain: DVKVTQSSRYLVKRTGEKVFLECVQDMDHENMFWYRQDPGLGLRLIYFSYDVKMKEKGDIPEGYSVSREKKERFSLILESASTNQTSMYLCASSLLTSGRSYEQYFGPGTRLTVT.

In its sample, this clone was seen a few times. J is TRBJ2-7 and V is TRBV14; D is perhaps TRBD2 (6 bases). This CDR3 comprises 15 residues. The germline V gene has CDR1 SGHDN and CDR2 FVKESK. V dropped 3 bases and J dropped 3 bases, with 15 bases sitting between them. CDR3 region: CASSHLGSGLYEQYF. The CDR3 DNA is TGTGCCAGCAGCCATCTGGGTAGCGGTCTCTACGAGCAGTACTTC.

This chain uses TRBV4-1 with TRBJ2-3; D call uncertain. The germline gives CDR1 MGHRA, CDR2 YSYEKL. CDR3 length: 12 residues. Trimming stripped 1 base from V and 4 bases from J, with 3 bases between. The CDR3 sequence: CASSQGPDTQYF. The CDR3 region has the DNA TGCGCCAGCAGCCAAGGTCCAGATACGCAGTATTTT.

To note about this clone: This CDR3 is also generated by other DNA sequences in the sample. J is TRBJ2-5 and V is TRBV4-3, with D possibly matching TRBD1 (5 bases). V was pared by 0 bases and J by 2 bases, with 10 bases between. The CDR3 consists of 15 residues. Germline V gene sequence: CDR1 LGHNA, CDR2 YSLEER. The CDR3 reads CASSQDRGLQETQYF. CDR3 coding DNA: TGCGCCAGCAGCCAAGATAGGGGCCTTCAAGAGACCCAGTACTTC.

The chain couples TRBV4-1 to TRBJ1-1, with unresolved D. V was shortened by 1 base and J by 2 bases, with 11 bases between the two germline ends. CDR1 and CDR2 from the germline V gene are MGHRA and YSYEKL. The CDR3 covers 15 residues. For the CDR3, the DNA is TGCGCCAGCAGCCAAGGGCAGATGATAAACACTGAAGCTTTCTTT. It yields the protein CASSQGQMINTEAFF.